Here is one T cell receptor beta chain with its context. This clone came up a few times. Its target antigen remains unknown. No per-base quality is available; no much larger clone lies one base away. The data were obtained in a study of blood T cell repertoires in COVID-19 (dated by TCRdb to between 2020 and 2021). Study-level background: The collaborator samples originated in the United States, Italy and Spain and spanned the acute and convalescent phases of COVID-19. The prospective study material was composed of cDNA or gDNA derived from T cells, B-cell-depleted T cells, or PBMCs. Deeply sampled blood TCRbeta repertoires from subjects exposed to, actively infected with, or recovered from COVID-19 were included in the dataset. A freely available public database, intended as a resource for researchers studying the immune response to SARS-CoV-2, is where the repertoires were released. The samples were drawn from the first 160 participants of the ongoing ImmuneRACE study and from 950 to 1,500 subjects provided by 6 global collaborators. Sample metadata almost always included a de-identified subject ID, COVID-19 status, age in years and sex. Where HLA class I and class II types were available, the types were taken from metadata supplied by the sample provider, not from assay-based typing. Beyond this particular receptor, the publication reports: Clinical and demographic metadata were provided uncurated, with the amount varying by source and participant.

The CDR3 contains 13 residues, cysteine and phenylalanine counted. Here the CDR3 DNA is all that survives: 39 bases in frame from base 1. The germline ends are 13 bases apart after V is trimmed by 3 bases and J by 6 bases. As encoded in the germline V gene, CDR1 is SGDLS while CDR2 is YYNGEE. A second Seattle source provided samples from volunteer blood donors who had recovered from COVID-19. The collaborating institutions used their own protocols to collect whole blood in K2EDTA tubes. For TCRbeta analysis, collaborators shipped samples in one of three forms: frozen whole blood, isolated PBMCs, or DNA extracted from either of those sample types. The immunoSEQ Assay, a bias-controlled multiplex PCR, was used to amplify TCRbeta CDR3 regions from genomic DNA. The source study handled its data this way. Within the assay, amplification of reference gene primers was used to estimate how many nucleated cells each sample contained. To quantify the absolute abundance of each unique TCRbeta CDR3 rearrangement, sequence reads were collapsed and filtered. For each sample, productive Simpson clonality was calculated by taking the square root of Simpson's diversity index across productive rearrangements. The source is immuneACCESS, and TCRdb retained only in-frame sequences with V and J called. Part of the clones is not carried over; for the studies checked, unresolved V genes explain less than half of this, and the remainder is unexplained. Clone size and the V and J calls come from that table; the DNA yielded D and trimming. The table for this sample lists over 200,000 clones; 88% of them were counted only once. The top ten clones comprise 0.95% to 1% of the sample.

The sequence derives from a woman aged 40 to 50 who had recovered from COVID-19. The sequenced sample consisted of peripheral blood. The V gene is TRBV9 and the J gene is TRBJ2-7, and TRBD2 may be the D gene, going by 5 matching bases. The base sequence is TGTGCCAGCAGCGACTTTGTGGGAGCCGAGCAGTACTTC. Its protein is CASSDFVGAEQYF. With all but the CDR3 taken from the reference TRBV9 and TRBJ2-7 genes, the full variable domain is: DSGVTQTPKHLITATGQRVTLRCSPRSGDLSVYWYQQSLDQGLQFLIQYYNGEERAKGNILERFSAQQFPDLHSELNLSSLELGDSALYFCASSDFVGAEQYFGPGTRLTVT.